This TCR beta chain originates from a study of T cell repertoires in cytomegalovirus infection. TCRdb redid the calling of the reads with MiXCR, one entry per CDR3 protein. There are about 340,000 distinct CDR3 sequences in the sample; just under 30% occur only once, and about 20% lies in the top ten. Details on this clonotype: Its antigen is unidentified.

Sample: cultured PBMCs, taken from culture after CMV antigen stimulation. The receptor comes from a human donor in good health (CMV status not recorded). Some clones in this sample may be carry-over from other donors' samples.

CDR3 DNA sequence: TGTGCCAGCAGCTTAGAAATGGCTTTCTTT. It codes for CASSLEMAFF. The rearrangement uses TRBV7-4 and TRBJ1-1; no clear D. CDR3 length: 10 amino acids. Germline CDR1 and CDR2: SGHVT and SQSDAQ. Trimming cost V 1 base and J 11 bases, with 5 bases left between them.